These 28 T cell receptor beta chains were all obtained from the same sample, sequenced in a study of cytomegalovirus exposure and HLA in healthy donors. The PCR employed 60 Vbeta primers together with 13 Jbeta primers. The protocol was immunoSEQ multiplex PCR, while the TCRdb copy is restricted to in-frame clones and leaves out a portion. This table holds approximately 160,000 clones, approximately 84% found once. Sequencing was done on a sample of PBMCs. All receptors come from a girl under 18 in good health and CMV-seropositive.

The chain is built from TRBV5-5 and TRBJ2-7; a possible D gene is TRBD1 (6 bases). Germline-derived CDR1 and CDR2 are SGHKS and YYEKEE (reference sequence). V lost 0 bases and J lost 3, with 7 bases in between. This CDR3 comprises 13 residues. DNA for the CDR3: TGTGCCAGCAGCTTGGTCAGGGGCTACGAGCAGTACTTC. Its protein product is CASSLVRGYEQYF.

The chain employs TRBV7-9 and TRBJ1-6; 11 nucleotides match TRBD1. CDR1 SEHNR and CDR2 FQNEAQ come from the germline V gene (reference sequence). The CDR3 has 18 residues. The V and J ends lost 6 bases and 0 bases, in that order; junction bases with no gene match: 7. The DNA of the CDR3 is TGTGCCAGCAGTTTCGGGACAGGGGGTTTCTCCTATAATTCACCCCTCCACTTT. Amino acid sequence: CASSFGTGGFSYNSPLHF.

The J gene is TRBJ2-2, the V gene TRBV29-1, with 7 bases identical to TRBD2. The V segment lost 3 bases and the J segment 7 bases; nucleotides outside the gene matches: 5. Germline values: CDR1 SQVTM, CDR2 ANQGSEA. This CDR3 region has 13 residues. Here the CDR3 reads CSVEGGDNGELFF. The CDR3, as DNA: TGCAGCGTTGAGGGGGGGGATAACGGGGAGCTGTTTTTT.

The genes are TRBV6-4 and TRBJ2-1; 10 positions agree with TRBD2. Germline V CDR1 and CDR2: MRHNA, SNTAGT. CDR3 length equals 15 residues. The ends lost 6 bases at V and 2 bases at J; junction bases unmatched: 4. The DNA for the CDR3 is TGTGCCAGCAGAGAGCTAGCGGGGGCCTACAATGAGCAGTTCTTC. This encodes CASRELAGAYNEQFF.

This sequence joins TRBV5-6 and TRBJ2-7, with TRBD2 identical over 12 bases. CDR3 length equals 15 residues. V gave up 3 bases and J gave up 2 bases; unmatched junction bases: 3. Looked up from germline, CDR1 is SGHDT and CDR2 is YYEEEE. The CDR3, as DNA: TGTGCCAGCAGCTCTGGGACTAGCGGGCCCTACGAGCAGTACTTC. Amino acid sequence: CASSSGTSGPYEQYF.

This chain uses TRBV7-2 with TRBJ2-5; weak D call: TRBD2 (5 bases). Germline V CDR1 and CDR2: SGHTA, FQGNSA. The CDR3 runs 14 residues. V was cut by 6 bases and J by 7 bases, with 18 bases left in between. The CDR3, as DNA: TGTGCCAGCAGTGACCAATTGCTAGAGGGGACCCAGTACTTC. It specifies CASSDQLLEGTQYF.

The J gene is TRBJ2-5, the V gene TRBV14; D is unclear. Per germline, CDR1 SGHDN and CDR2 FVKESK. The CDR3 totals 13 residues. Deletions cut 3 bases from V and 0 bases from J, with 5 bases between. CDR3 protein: CASSHRYQETQYF. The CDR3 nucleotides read TGTGCCAGCAGCCACCGTTACCAAGAGACCCAGTACTTC.

DNA of the CDR3: TGTGCCAGCAGTCCGTCAAGACAGGGCCACTACGAGCAGTACTTC. Protein: CASSPSRQGHYEQYF. The J gene is TRBJ2-7, the V gene TRBV6-5, with 7 positions matching TRBD1. CDR1 and CDR2 (germline): MNHEY, SVGAGI. V shed 5 bases, J shed 3 bases, and the junction held 10 bases outside the gene matches. The CDR3 has 15 residues.

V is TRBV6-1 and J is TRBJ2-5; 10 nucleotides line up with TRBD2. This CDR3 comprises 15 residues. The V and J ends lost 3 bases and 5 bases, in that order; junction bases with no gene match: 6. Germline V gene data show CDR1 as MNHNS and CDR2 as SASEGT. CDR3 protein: CASSESSGGVETQYF. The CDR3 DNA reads TGTGCCAGCAGTGAGTCTAGCGGGGGAGTGGAGACCCAGTACTTC.

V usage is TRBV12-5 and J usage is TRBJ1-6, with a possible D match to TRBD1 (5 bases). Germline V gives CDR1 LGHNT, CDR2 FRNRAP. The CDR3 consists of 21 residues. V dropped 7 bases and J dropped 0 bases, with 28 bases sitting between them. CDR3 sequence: CASALPGLDPYNSSYNSPLHF. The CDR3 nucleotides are TGTGCTAGTGCCCTACCGGGACTGGACCCTTATAATAGCTCCTATAATTCACCCCTCCACTTT.

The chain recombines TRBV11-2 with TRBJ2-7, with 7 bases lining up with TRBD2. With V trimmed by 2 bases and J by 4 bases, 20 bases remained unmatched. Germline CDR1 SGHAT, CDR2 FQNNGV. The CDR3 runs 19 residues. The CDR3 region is CASSLFPDERGPNPYEQYF. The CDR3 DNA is TGTGCCAGCAGCTTATTCCCCGACGAGCGGGGACCAAATCCTTACGAGCAGTACTTC.

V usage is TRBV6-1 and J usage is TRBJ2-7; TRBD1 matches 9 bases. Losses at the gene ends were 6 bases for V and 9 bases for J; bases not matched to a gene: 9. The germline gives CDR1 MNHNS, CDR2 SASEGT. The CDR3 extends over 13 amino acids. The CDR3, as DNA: TGTGCCAGCAGCGCCCGGGACAGGGACCGGCAGTACTTC. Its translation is CASSARDRDRQYF.

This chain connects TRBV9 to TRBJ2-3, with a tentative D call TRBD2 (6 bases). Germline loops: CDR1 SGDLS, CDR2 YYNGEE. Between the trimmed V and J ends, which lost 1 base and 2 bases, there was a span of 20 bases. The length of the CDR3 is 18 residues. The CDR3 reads CASSVPKETGELTDTQYF. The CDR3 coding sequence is TGTGCCAGCAGCGTACCTAAGGAAACGGGGGAACTCACAGATACGCAGTATTTT.

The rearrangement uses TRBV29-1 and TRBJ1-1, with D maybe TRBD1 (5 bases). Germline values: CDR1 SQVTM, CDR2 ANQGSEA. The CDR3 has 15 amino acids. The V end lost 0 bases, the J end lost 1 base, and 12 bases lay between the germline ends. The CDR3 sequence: CSVEDTGGWNTEAFF. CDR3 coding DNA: TGCAGCGTTGAAGACACCGGGGGTTGGAACACTGAAGCTTTCTTT.

CDR3: CASSLGLQGTEAFF. DNA for the CDR3: TGTGCCAGCAGCCTGGGGCTTCAGGGCACTGAAGCTTTCTTT. The rearrangement links TRBV7-9 to TRBJ1-1, with D possibly being TRBD1 (5 bases). Per the germline V gene, CDR1 is SEHNR and CDR2 is FQNEAQ (reference sequence). V was shortened by 5 bases and J by 4 bases, with 14 bases between the two germline ends. The length of the CDR3 is 14 residues.

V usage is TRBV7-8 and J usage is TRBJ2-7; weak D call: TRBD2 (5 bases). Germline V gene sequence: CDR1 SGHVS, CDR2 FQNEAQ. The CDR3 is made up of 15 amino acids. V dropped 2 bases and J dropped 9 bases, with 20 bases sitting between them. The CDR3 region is CASSLNPGSVSGQYF. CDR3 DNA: TGTGCCAGCAGCTTAAACCCGGGGTCTGTCTCGGGGCAGTACTTC.

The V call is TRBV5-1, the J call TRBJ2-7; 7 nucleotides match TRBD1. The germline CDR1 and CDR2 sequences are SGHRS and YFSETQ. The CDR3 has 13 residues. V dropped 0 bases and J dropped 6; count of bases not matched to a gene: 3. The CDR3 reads CASSLGQGSEQYF. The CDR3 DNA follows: TGCGCCAGCAGCTTGGGACAGGGATCCGAGCAGTACTTC.

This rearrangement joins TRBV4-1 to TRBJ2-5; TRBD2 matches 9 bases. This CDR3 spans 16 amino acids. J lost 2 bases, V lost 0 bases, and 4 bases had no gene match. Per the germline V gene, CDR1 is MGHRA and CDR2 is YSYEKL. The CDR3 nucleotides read TGCGCCAGCAGCCAAGAGCGGGGGGGATTACAAGAGACCCAGTACTTC. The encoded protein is CASSQERGGLQETQYF.

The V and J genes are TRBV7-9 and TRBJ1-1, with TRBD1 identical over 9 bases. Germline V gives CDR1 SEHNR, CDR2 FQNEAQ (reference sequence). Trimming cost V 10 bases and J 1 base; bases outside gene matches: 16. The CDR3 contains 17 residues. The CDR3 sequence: CAIFIFTGGKANTEAFF. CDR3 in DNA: TGTGCCATCTTTATATTTACAGGGGGCAAGGCGAACACTGAAGCTTTCTTT.

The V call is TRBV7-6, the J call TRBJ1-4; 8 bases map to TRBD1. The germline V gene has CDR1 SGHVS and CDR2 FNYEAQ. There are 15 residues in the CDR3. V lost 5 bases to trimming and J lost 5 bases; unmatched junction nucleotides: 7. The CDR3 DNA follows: TGTGCCAGCAGCGCAACAGGGGGTGGGAATGAAAAACTGTTTTTT. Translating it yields CASSATGGGNEKLFF.

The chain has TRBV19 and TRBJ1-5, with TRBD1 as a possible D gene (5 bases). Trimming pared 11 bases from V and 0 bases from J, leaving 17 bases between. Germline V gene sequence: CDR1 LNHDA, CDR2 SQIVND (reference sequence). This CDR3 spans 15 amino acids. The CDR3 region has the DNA TGTGCCGCCCGGAGGAGGGGAGATAGCAATCAGCCCCAGCATTTT. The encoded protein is CAARRRGDSNQPQHF.

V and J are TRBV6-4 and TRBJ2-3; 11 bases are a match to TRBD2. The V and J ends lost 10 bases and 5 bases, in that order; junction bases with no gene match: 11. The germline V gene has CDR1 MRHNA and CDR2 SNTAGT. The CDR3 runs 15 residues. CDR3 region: CATATIAGGRDTQYF. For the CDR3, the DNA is TGTGCCACCGCGACTATAGCGGGGGGGCGAGATACGCAGTATTTT.

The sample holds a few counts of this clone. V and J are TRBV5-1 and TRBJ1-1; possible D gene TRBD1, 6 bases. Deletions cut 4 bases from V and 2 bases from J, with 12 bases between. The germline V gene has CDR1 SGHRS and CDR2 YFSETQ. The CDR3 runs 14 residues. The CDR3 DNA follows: TGCGCCAGCAGCACGTGGACAGAAAACACTGAAGCTTTCTTT. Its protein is CASSTWTENTEAFF.

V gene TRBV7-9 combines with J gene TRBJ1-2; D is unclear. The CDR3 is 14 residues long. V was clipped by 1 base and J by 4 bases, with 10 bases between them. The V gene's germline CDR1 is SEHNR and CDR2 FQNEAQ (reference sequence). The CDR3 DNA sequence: TGTGCCAGCAGCTTAGTTCCTCGGTCCTATGGCTACACCTTC. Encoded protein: CASSLVPRSYGYTF.

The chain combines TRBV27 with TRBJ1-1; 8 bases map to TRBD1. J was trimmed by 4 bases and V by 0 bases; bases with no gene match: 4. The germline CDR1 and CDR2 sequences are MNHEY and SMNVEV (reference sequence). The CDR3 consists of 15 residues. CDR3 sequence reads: CASSLSRGPSTEAFF. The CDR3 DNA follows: TGTGCCAGCAGTTTATCCAGGGGGCCCAGCACTGAAGCTTTCTTT.

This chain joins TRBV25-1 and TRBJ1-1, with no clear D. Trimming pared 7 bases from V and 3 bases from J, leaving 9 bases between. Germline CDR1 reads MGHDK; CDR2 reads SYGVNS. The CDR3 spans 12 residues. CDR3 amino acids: CASTSGYTEAFF. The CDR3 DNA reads TGTGCCAGCACCTCCGGGTACACTGAAGCTTTCTTT.

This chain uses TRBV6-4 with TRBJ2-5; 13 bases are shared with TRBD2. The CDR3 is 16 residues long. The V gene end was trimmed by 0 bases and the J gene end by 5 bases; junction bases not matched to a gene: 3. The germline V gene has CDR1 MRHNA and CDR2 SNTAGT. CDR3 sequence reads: CASSDSGTSGVETQYF. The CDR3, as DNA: TGTGCCAGCAGTGACTCGGGGACTAGCGGGGTGGAGACCCAGTACTTC.

The CDR3 DNA reads as TGTGCCAGCAGCTTAGCATTCTTCGAAAAACTGTTTTTT. Its translation: CASSLAFFEKLFF. The chain joins TRBV7-9 to TRBJ1-4, with D unresolved. This CDR3 has 13 amino acids. CDR1 SEHNR and CDR2 FQNEAQ come from the germline V gene (reference sequence). V dropped 0 bases and J dropped 8 bases, with 7 bases sitting between them.